This T cell receptor (beta chain) was recorded in a study of blood T cell repertoires in COVID-19. Study summary: Sources were T cells, B-cell-depleted T cells, or PBMCs; the material itself was cDNA or gDNA.

This CDR3 has 15 amino acids. The germline V gene encodes CDR1 GTSNPN and CDR2 SVGIG (reference sequence). J gave up 3 bases and V 3 bases, and 4 bases lay outside the gene matches. Per the original data handling: Scientists estimated how many nucleated cells there were by amplifying reference gene primers. TCRdb keeps only in-frame clones here, not all; method: immunoSEQ multiplex PCR. Clonal size and the V and J genes are those of that table, whereas D and trimming came from the DNA. The sample has tens of thousands of clones; 65% to 85% are singletons. Sequenced sample: peripheral blood. The TCR originated in a woman aged 60-75 years with acute or convalescent COVID-19. This chain links TRBV30 with TRBJ2-5; 13 nucleotides agree with TRBD2. The CDR3 is CAWSQGLAGEETQYF. CDR3 bases: TGTGCCTGGAGCCAAGGACTAGCGGGGGAAGAGACCCAGTACTTC.